The clone carrying this TCR beta chain has only one observation. Its target is unknown. The data derive from a study of CD8+CD57+ T cells in acquired aplastic anemia. The overall study: On average, sorted CD4+ and CD8+ cells gave around 3.3 ug of DNA. Overall study findings and caveats: It was found that roughly 31 CD8+ CDR3 sequences were shared between patients and controls.

Profiling of TCR beta VDJ combinations and CDR3 sequences used genomic DNA as template. TCRdb re-derived calls from the reads in MiXCR, one entry per CDR3 protein. The sample lists 150,000 to 180,000 distinct CDR3 sequences, around half seen once, with less than 15% in the top ten. Trimming stripped 5 bases from V and 9 bases from J, with 11 bases between. CDR3 length: 11 residues. Germline V gene lookup returns CDR1 DFQATT and CDR2 SNEGSKA (reference sequence). All patients picked for sequencing had shown, by flow cytometry, an expansion of CD8+CD57+ cells. The cohort consisted entirely of patients having severe acquired aplastic anemia.

The sequenced sample consisted of sorted CD4+, CD8+, or CD8+CD57+ T cells (not recorded which) from PBMCs. The chain combines TRBV20-1 with TRBJ2-1, with a weak D call TRBD2 (5 bases). This receptor was identified in a human donor with aplastic anemia. This chain's CDR3 is CSASRAGEQFF. Here the CDR3 DNA reads TGCAGTGCTTCGCGGGCAGGTGAGCAGTTCTTC.